The 7 T cell receptor beta chains listed next were all sequenced from one sample in a study of T cell responses to AZD1222 COVID-19 vaccine. Sequencing was performed with immunoSEQ multiplex PCR; in TCRdb, only in-frame clones are kept and a portion is missing. Here the sample spans approximately 170,000 clones, around nine tenths being singletons. This sample comprised peripheral blood, obtained 28 days after the second AZD1222 dose. The receptors derive from an adult who received the AZD1222 COVID-19 vaccine.

This chain links TRBV11-3 with TRBJ1-1; D gene unclear. Germline-derived CDR1 and CDR2 are SGHNT and YENEEA. Trimming removed 0 bases at V and 4 bases at J, with 12 bases between. The CDR3 has 15 amino acids. The CDR3: CASSLDPSGSTEAFF. CDR3 coding DNA: TGTGCCAGCAGCTTAGATCCCTCGGGGAGCACTGAAGCTTTCTTT.

The chain links TRBV4-2 to TRBJ1-4; TRBD1 matches 7 bases. J was trimmed by 4 bases and V by 4 bases; bases with no gene match: 15. Germline CDR1 and CDR2: LGHNA and YNFKEQ. This CDR3 is 18 amino acids long. CDR3 region: CASSPTTDRAPYNEKLFF. The CDR3 bases are TGTGCCAGCAGCCCCACTACAGACAGGGCACCTTATAATGAAAAACTGTTTTTT.

The chain recombines TRBV6-5 with TRBJ1-2, with 7 bases fitting TRBD1. The CDR3 is made up of 15 amino acids. The ends lost 8 bases at V and 0 bases at J; junction bases unmatched: 9. Germline CDR1 MNHEY, CDR2 SVGAGI. The CDR3 spells CASGAGGIPNYGYTF. For the CDR3, the DNA is TGTGCCAGCGGGGCAGGGGGTATACCTAACTATGGCTACACCTTC.

The J gene is TRBJ2-7, the V gene TRBV14, with 7 bases matching TRBD1. V was pared by 3 bases and J by 2 bases, with 7 bases of the junction left unmatched. This CDR3 has 15 residues. CDR1 and CDR2 (germline): SGHDN, FVKESK. CDR3 amino acids: CASSQNRGIPYEQYF. In DNA form, the CDR3 reads TGTGCCAGCAGCCAGAACAGGGGAATTCCCTACGAGCAGTACTTC.

This CDR3 is CASSFDRGQQETQYF. CDR3 DNA sequence: TGTGCCAGCAGCTTTGACAGGGGACAGCAAGAGACCCAGTACTTC. The V and J genes are TRBV7-2 and TRBJ2-5; 8 nucleotides align to TRBD1. With 3 bases clipped from V and 2 bases from J, the junction kept 5 bases outside the gene matches. This CDR3 is 15 amino acids long. Germline CDR1 reads SGHTA; CDR2 reads FQGNSA.

This chain links TRBV2 with TRBJ1-5, with TRBD1 matching 8 bases. Germline loops: CDR1 SNHLY, CDR2 FYNNEI. V was clipped by 8 bases and J by 4 bases; unmatched bases: 7. CDR3 length: 14 residues. CDR3 bases: TGTGCCAGCGCTACGGACAGGGCTAATCAGCCCCAGCATTTT. Translated: CASATDRANQPQHF. Drawing the rest from reference TRBV2 and TRBJ1-5, the complete variable domain is EPEVTQTPSHQVTQMGQEVILRCVPISNHLYFYWYRQILGQKVEFLVSFYNNEISEKSEIFDDQFSVERPDGSNFTLKIRSTKLEDSAMYFCASATDRANQPQHFGDGTRLSIL.

This chain uses TRBV6-5 with TRBJ2-4, with D uncertain. The CDR3 loop spans 16 amino acids. Germline V gives CDR1 MNHEY, CDR2 SVGAGI. V lost 2 bases, J lost 0 bases, and 11 bases lay in between. CDR3 loop: CASSYDGRLAKNIQYF. CDR3 nucleotides: TGTGCCAGCAGTTACGACGGCAGATTAGCCAAAAACATTCAGTACTTC.